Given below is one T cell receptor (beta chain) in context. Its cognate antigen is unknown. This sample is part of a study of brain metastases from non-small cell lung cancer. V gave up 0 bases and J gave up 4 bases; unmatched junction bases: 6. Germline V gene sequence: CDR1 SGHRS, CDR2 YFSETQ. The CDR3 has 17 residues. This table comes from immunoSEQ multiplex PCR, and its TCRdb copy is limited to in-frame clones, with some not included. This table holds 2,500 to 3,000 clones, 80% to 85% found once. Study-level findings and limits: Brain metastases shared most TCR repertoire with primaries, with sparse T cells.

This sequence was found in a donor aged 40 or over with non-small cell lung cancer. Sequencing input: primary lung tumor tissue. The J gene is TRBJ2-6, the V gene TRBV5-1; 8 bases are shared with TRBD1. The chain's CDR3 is CASSLAGQGAGANVLTF. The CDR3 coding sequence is TGCGCCAGCAGCTTGGCTGGACAGGGTGCCGGGGCCAACGTCCTGACTTTC.